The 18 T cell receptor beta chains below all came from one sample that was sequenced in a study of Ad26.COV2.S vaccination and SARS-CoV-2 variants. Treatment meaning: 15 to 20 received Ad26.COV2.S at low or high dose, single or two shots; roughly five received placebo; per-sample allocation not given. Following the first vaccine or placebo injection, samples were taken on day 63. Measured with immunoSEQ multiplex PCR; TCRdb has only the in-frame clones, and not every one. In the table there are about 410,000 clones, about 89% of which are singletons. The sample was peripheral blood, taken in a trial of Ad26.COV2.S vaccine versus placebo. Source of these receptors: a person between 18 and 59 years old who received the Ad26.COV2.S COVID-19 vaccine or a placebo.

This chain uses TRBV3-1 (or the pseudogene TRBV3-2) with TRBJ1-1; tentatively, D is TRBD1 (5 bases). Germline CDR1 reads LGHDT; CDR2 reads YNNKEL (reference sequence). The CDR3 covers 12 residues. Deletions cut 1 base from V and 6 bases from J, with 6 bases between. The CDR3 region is CASSQGGSEAFF. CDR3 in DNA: TGTGCCAGCAGCCAAGGGGGCTCTGAAGCTTTCTTT.

CDR3 DNA sequence: TGTGCCAGCAGTACCCAAGCAAATCAGCCCCAGCATTTT. Protein: CASSTQANQPQHF. The V call is TRBV6-4, the J call TRBJ1-5; D gene uncertain. Germline V gene lookup returns CDR1 MRHNA and CDR2 SNTAGT. This CDR3 has 13 residues. V lost 5 bases to trimming and J lost 4 bases, with 9 bases between them.

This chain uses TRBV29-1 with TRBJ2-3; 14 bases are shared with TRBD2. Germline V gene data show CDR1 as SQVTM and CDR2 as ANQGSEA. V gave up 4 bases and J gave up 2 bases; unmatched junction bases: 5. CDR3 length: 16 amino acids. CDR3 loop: CSVGTSGRPFTDTQYF. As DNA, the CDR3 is TGCAGCGTTGGGACTAGCGGGAGGCCGTTCACAGATACGCAGTATTTT.

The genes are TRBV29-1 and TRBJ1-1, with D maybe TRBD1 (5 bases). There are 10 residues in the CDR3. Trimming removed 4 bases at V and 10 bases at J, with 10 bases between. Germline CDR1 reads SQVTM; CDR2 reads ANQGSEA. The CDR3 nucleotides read TGCAGCGTTGGGGACGGTGTAGCTTTCTTT. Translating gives CSVGDGVAFF.

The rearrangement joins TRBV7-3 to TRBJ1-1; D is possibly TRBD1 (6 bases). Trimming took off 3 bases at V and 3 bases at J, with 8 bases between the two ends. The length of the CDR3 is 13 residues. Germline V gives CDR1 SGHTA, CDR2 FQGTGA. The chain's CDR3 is CASSLEGDTEAFF. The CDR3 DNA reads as TGTGCCAGCAGCTTGGAGGGGGACACTGAAGCTTTCTTT.

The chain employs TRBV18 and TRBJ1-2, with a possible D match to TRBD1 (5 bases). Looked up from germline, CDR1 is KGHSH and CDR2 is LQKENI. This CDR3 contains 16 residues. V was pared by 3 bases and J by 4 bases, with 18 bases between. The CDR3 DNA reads TGTGCCAGCTCACCCGTAGGAGGGGAGAGTTTCTATGGCTACACCTTC. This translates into CASSPVGGESFYGYTF.

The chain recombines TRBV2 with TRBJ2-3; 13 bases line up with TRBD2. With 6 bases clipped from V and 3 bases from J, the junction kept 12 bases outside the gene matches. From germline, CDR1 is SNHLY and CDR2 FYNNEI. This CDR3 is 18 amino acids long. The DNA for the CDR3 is TGTGCCAGCAGGGGTCCCCTGGGGACTAGCGGGATTACAGATACGCAGTATTTT. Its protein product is CASRGPLGTSGITDTQYF.

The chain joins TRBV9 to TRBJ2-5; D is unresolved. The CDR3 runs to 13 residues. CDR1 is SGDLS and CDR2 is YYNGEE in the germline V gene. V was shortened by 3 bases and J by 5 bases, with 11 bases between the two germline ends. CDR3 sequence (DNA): TGTGCCAGCAGCGGACCGCTGGCCGAGACCCAGTACTTC. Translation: CASSGPLAETQYF.

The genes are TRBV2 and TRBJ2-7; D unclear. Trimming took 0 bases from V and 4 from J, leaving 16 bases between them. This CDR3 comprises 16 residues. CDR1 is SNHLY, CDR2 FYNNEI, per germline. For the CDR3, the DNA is TGTGCCAGCAGTGAAGCGTCCCCCCAAGACCCTTACGAGCAGTACTTC. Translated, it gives CASSEASPQDPYEQYF.

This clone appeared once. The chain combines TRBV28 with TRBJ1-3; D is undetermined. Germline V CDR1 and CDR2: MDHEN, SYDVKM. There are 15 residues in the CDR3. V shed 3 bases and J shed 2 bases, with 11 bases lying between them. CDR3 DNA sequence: TGTGCCAGCAGTTTGGGTTTGGGGACTGGAAACACCATATATTTT. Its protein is CASSLGLGTGNTIYF.

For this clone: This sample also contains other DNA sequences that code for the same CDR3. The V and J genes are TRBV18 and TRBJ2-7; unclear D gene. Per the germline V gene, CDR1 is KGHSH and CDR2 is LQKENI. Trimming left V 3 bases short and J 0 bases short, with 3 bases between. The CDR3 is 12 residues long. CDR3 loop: CASSPSSYEQYF. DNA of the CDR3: TGTGCCAGCTCACCCAGCTCCTACGAGCAGTACTTC.

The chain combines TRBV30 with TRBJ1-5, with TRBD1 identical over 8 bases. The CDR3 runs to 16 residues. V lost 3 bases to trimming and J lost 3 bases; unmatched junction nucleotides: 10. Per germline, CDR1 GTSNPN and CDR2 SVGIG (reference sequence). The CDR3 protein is CAWRPKGTGLNQPQHF. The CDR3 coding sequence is TGTGCCTGGAGACCAAAGGGGACAGGTCTCAATCAGCCCCAGCATTTT.

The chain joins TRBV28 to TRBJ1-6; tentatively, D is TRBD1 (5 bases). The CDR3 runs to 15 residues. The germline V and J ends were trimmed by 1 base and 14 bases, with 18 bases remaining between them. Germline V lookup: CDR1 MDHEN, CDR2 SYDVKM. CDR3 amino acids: CASSLFGVGWGTLHF. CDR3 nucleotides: TGTGCCAGCAGTTTATTTGGCGTTGGGTGGGGGACCCTCCACTTT.

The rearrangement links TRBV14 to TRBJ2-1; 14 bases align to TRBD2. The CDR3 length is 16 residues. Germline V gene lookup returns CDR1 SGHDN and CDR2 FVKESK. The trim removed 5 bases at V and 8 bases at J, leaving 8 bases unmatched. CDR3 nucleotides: TGTGCCAGCAGCGGAACGGGACTAGCGGGAGAGTATGAGCAGTTCTTC. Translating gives CASSGTGLAGEYEQFF.

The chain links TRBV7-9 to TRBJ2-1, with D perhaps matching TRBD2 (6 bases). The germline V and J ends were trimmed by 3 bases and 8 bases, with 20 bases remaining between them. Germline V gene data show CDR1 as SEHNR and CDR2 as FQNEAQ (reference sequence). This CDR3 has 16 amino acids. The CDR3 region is CASSFVGRRQRDEQFF. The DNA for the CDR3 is TGTGCCAGCAGCTTTGTAGGGAGGCGCCAACGGGATGAGCAGTTCTTC.

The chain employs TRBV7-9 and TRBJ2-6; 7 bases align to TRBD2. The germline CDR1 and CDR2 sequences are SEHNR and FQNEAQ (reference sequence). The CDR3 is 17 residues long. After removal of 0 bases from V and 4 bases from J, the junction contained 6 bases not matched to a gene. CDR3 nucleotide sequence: TGTGCCAGCAGCTTAGCCGGGAGGCTGGGAGGGGCCAACGTCCTGACTTTC. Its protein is CASSLAGRLGGANVLTF.

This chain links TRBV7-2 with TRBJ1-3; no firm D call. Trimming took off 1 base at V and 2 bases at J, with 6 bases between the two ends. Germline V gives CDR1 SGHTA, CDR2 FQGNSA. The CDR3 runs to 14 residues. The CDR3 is CASSLGRTGNTIYF. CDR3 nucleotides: TGTGCCAGCAGCTTAGGCAGAACTGGAAACACCATATATTTT.

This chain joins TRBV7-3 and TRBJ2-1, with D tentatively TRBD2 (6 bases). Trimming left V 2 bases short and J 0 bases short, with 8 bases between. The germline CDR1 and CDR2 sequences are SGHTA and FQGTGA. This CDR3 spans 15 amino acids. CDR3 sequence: CASSLSGGSYNEQFF. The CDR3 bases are TGTGCCAGCAGCTTATCCGGGGGCTCCTACAATGAGCAGTTCTTC.